This T cell receptor (beta chain) was recorded in a study of blood T cell repertoires in COVID-19. V dropped 0 bases and J dropped 2; count of bases not matched to a gene: 2. This CDR3 has 15 amino acids. The V gene's germline CDR1 is GTSNPN and CDR2 SVGIG (reference sequence). The table came from immunoSEQ multiplex PCR; TCRdb's copy has only in-frame clones and leaves some out. Here the sample spans hundreds of thousands of clones, around 84% being singletons. This rearrangement joins TRBV30 to TRBJ1-5, with 9 bases fitting TRBD1. The clonotype comes from a middle-aged man with acute or convalescent COVID-19. Input material: peripheral blood. The CDR3 nucleotides are TGTGCCTGGAGTGTACAGGGGGCGCGCAATCAGCCCCAGCATTTT. It encodes CAWSVQGARNQPQHF.